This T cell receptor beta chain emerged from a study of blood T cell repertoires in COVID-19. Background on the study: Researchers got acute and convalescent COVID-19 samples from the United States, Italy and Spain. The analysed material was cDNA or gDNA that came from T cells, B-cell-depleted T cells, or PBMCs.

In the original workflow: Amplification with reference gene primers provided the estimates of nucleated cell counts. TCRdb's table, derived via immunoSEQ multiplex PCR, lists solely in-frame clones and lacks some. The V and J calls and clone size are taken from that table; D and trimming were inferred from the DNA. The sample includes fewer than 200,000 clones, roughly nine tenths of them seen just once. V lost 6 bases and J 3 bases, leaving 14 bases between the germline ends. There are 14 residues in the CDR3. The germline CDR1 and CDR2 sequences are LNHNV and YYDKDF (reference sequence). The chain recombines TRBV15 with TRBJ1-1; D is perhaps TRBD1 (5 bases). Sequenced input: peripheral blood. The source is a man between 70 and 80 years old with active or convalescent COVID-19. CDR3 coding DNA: TGTGCCACCAGTGTCATCCGGGGGTACACTGAAGCTTTCTTT. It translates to CATSVIRGYTEAFF.